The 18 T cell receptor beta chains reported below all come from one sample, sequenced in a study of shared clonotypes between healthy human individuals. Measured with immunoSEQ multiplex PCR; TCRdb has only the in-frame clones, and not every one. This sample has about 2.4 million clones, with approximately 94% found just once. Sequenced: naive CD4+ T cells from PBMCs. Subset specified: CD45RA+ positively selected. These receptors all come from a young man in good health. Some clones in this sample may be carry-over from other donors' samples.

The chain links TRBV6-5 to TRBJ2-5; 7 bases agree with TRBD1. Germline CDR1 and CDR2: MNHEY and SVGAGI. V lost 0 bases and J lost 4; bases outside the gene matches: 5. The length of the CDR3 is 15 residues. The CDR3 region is CASSYSRDSLETQYF. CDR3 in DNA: TGTGCCAGCAGTTACTCGAGGGACAGCCTAGAGACCCAGTACTTC.

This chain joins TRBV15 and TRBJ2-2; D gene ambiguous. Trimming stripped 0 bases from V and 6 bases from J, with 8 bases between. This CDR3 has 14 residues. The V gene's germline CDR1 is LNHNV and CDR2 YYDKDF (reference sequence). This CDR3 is CATSRDQWAGELFF. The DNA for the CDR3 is TGTGCCACCAGCAGAGATCAGTGGGCCGGGGAGCTGTTTTTT.

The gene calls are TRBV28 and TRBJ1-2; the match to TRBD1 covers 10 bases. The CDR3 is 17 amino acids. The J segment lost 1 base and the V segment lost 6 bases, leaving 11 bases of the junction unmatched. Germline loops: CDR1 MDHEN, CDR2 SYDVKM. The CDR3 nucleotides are TGTGCCAGCAGGAAAATGGAGGGGGACAGGGGTAACTATGGCTACACCTTC. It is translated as CASRKMEGDRGNYGYTF.

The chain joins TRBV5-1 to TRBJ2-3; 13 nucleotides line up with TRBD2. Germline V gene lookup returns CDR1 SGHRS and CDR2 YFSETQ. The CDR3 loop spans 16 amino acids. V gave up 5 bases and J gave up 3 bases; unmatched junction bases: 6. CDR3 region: CASRKTGLAGTDTQYF. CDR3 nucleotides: TGCGCCAGCAGGAAAACGGGACTAGCGGGAACAGATACGCAGTATTTT. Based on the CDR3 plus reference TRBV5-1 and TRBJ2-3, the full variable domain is KAGVTQTPRYLIKTRGQQVTLSCSPISGHRSVSWYQQTPGQGLQFLFEYFSETQRNKGNFPGRFSGRQFSNSRSEMNVSTLELGDSALYLCASRKTGLAGTDTQYFGPGTRLTVL.

This chain's CDR3 is CASSLDFWGEQYF. In nucleotides, the CDR3 is TGTGCCAGCAGCTTGGATTTTTGGGGCGAGCAGTACTTC. This chain connects TRBV11-2 to TRBJ2-7; no firm D call. Trimming stripped 3 bases from V and 6 bases from J, with 12 bases between. This CDR3 contains 13 residues. Germline V CDR1 and CDR2: SGHAT, FQNNGV.

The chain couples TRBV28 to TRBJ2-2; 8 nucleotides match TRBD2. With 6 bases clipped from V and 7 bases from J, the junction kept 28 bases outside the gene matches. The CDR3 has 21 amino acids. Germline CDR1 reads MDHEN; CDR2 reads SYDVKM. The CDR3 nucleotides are TGTGCCAGCAGCCGCGGACTAGCTCATCCTCAAGCCCGCGAGATAGGCGGGGAGCTGTTTTTT. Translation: CASSRGLAHPQAREIGGELFF.

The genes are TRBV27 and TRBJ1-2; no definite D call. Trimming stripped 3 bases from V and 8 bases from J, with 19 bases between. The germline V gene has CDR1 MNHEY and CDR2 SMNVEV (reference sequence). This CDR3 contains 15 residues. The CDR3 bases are TGTGCCAGCAGTTTTCGCGGGGTTCGTAACAGCGGCTACACCTTC. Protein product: CASSFRGVRNSGYTF.

CDR3 residues: CASSSDLGASGNRNYEQYF. CDR3 DNA: TGTGCCAGCAGCTCCGACCTCGGCGCTAGCGGAAACAGAAACTACGAGCAGTACTTC. This chain links TRBV7-9 with TRBJ2-7; the match to TRBD2 covers 7 bases. V lost 4 bases to trimming and J lost 3 bases; unmatched junction nucleotides: 21. The CDR3 extends over 19 amino acids. Per germline, CDR1 SEHNR and CDR2 FQNEAQ (reference sequence).

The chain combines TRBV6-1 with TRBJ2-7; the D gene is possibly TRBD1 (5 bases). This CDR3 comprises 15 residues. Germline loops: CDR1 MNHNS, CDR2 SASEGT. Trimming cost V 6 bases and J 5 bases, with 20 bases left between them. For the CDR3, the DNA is TGTGCCAGCAGGGGGTACCTGCGACAGAAGGACGAGCAGTACTTC. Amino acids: CASRGYLRQKDEQYF.

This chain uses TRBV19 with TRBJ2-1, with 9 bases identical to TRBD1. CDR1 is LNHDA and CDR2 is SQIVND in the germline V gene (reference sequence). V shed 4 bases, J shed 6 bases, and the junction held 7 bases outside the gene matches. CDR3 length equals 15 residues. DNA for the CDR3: TGTGCCAGTAGTACATTACAGGGGGCCGGCAATGAGCAGTTCTTC. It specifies CASSTLQGAGNEQFF.

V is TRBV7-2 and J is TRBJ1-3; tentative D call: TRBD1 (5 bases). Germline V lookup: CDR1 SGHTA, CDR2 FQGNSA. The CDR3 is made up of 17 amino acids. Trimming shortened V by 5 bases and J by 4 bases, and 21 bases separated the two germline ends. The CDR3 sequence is CASSPNQPGLVGNTIYF. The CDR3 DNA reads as TGTGCCAGCAGCCCTAACCAACCAGGGTTGGTGGGAAACACCATATATTTT.

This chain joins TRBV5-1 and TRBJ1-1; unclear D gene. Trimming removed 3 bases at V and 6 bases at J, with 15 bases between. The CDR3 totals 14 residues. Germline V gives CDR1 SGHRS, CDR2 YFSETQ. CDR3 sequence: CASSSTGSISEAFF. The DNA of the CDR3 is TGCGCCAGCAGCTCGACGGGGTCTATTTCTGAAGCTTTCTTT. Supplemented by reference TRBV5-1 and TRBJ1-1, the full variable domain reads KAGVTQTPRYLIKTRGQQVTLSCSPISGHRSVSWYQQTPGQGLQFLFEYFSETQRNKGNFPGRFSGRQFSNSRSEMNVSTLELGDSALYLCASSSTGSISEAFFGQGTRLTVV.

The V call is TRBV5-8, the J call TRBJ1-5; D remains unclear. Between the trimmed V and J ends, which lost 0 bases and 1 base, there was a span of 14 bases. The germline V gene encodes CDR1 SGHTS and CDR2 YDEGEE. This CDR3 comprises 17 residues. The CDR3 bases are TGTGCCAGCAGCTTGGTAGGTCGGGTGACGAGCAATCAGCCCCAGCATTTT. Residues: CASSLVGRVTSNQPQHF.

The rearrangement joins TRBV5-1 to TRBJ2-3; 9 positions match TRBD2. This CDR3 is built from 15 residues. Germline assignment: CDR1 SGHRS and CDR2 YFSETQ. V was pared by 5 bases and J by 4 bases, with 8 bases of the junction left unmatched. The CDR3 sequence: CASSLNSGSPDTQYF. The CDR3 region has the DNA TGCGCCAGCAGTTTGAATAGCGGGAGTCCAGATACGCAGTATTTT.

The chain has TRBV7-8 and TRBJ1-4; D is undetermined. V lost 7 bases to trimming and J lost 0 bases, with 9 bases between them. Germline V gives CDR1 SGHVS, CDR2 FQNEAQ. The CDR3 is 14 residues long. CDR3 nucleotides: TGTGCCAGCACATACGGTGCAACTAATGAAAAACTGTTTTTT. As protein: CASTYGATNEKLFF.

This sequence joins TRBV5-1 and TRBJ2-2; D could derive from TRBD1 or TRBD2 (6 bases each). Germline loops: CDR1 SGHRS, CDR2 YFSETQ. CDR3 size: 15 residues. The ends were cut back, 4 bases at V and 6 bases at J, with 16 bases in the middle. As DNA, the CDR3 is TGCGCCAGCAGCCCTAGGGGGGCAGAGTCCGGGGAGCTGTTTTTT. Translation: CASSPRGAESGELFF.

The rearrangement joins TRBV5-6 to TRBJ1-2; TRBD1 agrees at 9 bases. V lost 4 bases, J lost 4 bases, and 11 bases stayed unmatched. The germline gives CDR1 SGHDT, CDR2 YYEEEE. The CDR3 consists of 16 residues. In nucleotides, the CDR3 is TGTGCCAGCAGCGGCCAGACAGGGGGAAGTAGCTATGGCTACACCTTC. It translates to CASSGQTGGSSYGYTF.

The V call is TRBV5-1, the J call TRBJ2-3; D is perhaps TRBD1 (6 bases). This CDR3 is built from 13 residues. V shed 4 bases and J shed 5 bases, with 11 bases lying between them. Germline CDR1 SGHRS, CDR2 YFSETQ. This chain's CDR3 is CASSNTGLDTQYF. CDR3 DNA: TGCGCCAGCAGCAATACAGGGCTAGATACGCAGTATTTT. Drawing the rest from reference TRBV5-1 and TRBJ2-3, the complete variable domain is KAGVTQTPRYLIKTRGQQVTLSCSPISGHRSVSWYQQTPGQGLQFLFEYFSETQRNKGNFPGRFSGRQFSNSRSEMNVSTLELGDSALYLCASSNTGLDTQYFGPGTRLTVL.